These 30 T cell receptor beta chains were all obtained from the same sample, sequenced in a study of tumor and adjacent non-tumor tissue in lung cancer. RNA was extracted from bulk tissue without any cell sorting. Distant lung tissue was collected more than 3 cm away from the tumor edge. Three rounds of nested PCR, following a modified ARM-PCR protocol, produced the TCRbeta library. TCRdb used MiXCR to reprocess the multiplex PCR reads, holding one entry per CDR3 protein. The table shows about 80,000 distinct CDR3 sequences, with about 82% occurring only once. The sample was distant non-tumor lung tissue. The source of these receptors is a man aged 55 to 70 with non-small cell lung cancer.

About this clonotype itself: One junction end does not reproduce the germline sequence, and a read error may be involved. The chain is built from TRBV24-1 and TRBJ1-2, with D perhaps TRBD1 (5 bases). Germline V gene sequence: CDR1 KGHDR, CDR2 SFDVKD. The CDR3 is 14 amino acids. In DNA form, the CDR3 reads TGTCCCACCAGTGATAGTGAGGGGTACCATGGCTACACCTTC. Its protein product is CPTSDSEGYHGYTF.

The chain employs TRBV11-1 and TRBJ1-1; tentatively, D is TRBD1 (6 bases). From germline, CDR1 is SGHAT and CDR2 FQDESV (reference sequence). V was pared by 5 bases and J by 7 bases, with 14 bases between. The CDR3 sequence is 13 residues long. The CDR3 nucleotides read TGTGCCAGCAGCCCACCGGGGGACATTGAAGCTTTCTTT. Translation: CASSPPGDIEAFF.

A few counts support this clonotype. A read error may account for a junction end that differs from germline. This chain uses TRBV19 with TRBJ2-3; 10 bases match TRBD2. Per the germline V gene, CDR1 is LNHDA and CDR2 is SQIVND (reference sequence). This CDR3 region has 15 residues. The CDR3 reads CASSIVTSGVDTQYF. The CDR3, as DNA: TGTGCCAGCAGTATCGTAACTAGCGGGGTAGATACGCAGTATTTT. Supplemented by reference TRBV19 and TRBJ2-3, the full variable domain reads DGGITQSPKYLFRKEGQNVTLSCEQNLNHDAMYWYRQDPGQGLRLIYYSQIVNDFQKGDIAEGYSVSREKKESFPLTVTSAQKNPTAFYLCASSIVTSGVDTQYFGPGTRLTVL.

V is TRBV11-2 and J is TRBJ2-2; no definite D call. Trimming left V 5 bases short and J 16 bases short, with 26 bases between. Germline CDR1 and CDR2: SGHAT and FQNNGV. The CDR3 spans 15 residues. CDR3 residues: CASSEGGRSTGLQFF. The CDR3 coding sequence is TGTGCCAGCAGCGAAGGTGGCCGAAGCACCGGGCTGCAGTTTTTT.

The genes are TRBV19 and TRBJ2-1, with 8 bases identical to TRBD2. J gave up 0 bases and V 4 bases, and 5 bases lay outside the gene matches. Looked up from germline, CDR1 is LNHDA and CDR2 is SQIVND (reference sequence). The CDR3 covers 16 residues. Here the CDR3 reads CASSRQSGGSYNEQFF. In DNA, the CDR3 is TGTGCCAGTAGTAGGCAAAGCGGGGGCTCCTACAATGAGCAGTTCTTC.

This clonotype was counted ten times or more. The chain recombines TRBV6-1 with TRBJ2-5, with D possibly matching TRBD2 (5 bases). Looked up from germline, CDR1 is MNHNS and CDR2 is SASEGT. Trimming pared 6 bases from V and 2 bases from J, leaving 16 bases between. The CDR3 is made up of 15 amino acids. Written as DNA, the CDR3 is TGTGCCAGCAGCCCCCTCGCGGGTTCGCAAGAGACCCAGTACTTC. Its protein product is CASSPLAGSQETQYF.

Turning to this clonotype: At one boundary the junction diverges from the germline segment, which might be a read error. This chain connects TRBV5-4 to TRBJ2-1; tentative D call: TRBD2 (6 bases). This CDR3 contains 15 residues. Germline assignment: CDR1 SGHNT and CDR2 YYREEE (reference sequence). CDR3 in DNA: TGTGCCAACAGCTTGGACCGGCGGGACCCTAATAAGCAGTTCTTC. Protein: CANSLDRRDPNKQFF.

This rearrangement joins TRBV29-1 to TRBJ2-1, with D unclear. Germline CDR1 and CDR2: SQVTM and ANQGSEA. V was clipped by 5 bases and J by 10 bases, with 24 bases between them. The CDR3 totals 15 residues. The CDR3 protein is CSVTEYRTPSIEQFF. The CDR3 DNA reads as TGCAGCGTTACGGAATATCGAACACCGAGTATAGAGCAGTTCTTC.

With regard to this clonotype: In this CDR3 the conserved last residue, phenylalanine or tryptophan, is missing, so a read error is likely. It is unclear where the CDR3 begins or ends on the DNA, so no DNA is shown, and the CDR3 is as TCRdb lists it. The chain couples TRBV6-5 to TRBJ2-6; TRBD2, the table's D call, was not compared with the DNA. Germline V gene sequence: CDR1 MNHEY, CDR2 SVGAGI. The CDR3 contains 17 residues when both ends are counted. CDR3 protein: CASSLAGAISGANVMTV.

The count of this clonotype is one. One end of the junction does not line up with germline, which may come from a read error. The V call is TRBV4-2, the J call TRBJ1-2; 12 bases are a match to TRBD1. This CDR3 region has 17 residues. The V gene's germline CDR1 is LGHNA and CDR2 YNFKEQ. CDR3 coding DNA: TGTGCCAGCAGTCAATTCGCCGGGACAGGGGGCCGATATGGCTGCACCTTC. Translated: CASSQFAGTGGRYGCTF.

The chain joins TRBV6-4 to TRBJ2-1; D may be TRBD1 or TRBD2 (6 bases each). Germline CDR1 and CDR2: MRHNA and SNTAGT. The CDR3 is 16 amino acids. Trimming cost V 8 bases and J 5 bases, with 22 bases left between them. The CDR3 protein is CASCMGAGSGHNEQFF. The DNA for the CDR3 is TGTGCCAGCTGTATGGGGGCGGGAAGCGGTCACAATGAGCAGTTCTTC.

This chain connects TRBV10-1 to TRBJ2-7, with TRBD1 matching over 9 bases. J lost 6 bases, V lost 3 bases, and 9 bases had no gene match. Germline V gene data show CDR1 as WNHNN and CDR2 as SYGVQD (reference sequence). CDR3 length equals 15 residues. The CDR3 DNA is TGCGCCAGCAGTGACCCCGGGACAGGGTATGCCGAGCAGTACTTC. This encodes CASSDPGTGYAEQYF.

This clonotype was seen a handful of times. A read error may explain this, as a much larger clone is one base away. The CDR3 here is CANGLLAGGRTDTQYF. The DNA for the CDR3 is TGTGCCAACGGCCTGTTAGCGGGGGGGAGAACAGATACGCAGTATTTT. This rearrangement joins TRBV11-3 to TRBJ2-3; TRBD2 agrees at 11 bases. Germline lookup yields CDR1 SGHNT and CDR2 YENEEA. V lost 10 bases to trimming and J lost 3 bases; unmatched junction nucleotides: 12. This CDR3 contains 16 residues. The variable domain in full, with the rest retrieved from reference TRBV11-3 and TRBJ2-3, is EAGVVQSPRYKIIEKKQPVAFWCNPISGHNTLYWYLQNLGQGPELLIRYENEEAVDDSQLPKDRFSAERLKGVDSTLKIQPAELGDSAVYLCANGLLAGGRTDTQYFGPGTRLTVL.

In its sample, this clonotype was seen many times. The V call is TRBV20-1, the J call TRBJ1-5, with D perhaps TRBD1 (5 bases). The CDR3 has 14 amino acids. Germline CDR1 DFQATT, CDR2 SNEGSKA (reference sequence). V dropped 3 bases and J dropped 2 bases, with 11 bases sitting between them. The CDR3 reads CSARRGPGNQPQHF. The DNA for the CDR3 is TGCAGTGCTAGGAGGGGCCCCGGCAATCAGCCCCAGCATTTT.

The chain has TRBV6-2 or TRBV6-3 and TRBJ2-3, with TRBD2 matching 10 bases. V gave up 5 bases and J gave up 6 bases; unmatched junction bases: 17. CDR1 and CDR2 from the germline V gene are MNHEY and SVGEGT. The CDR3 is made up of 18 amino acids. The DNA of the CDR3 is TGTGCCAGCAGTGACGATGGGTTACTAGCGGGGCACACTGATACGCAGTATTTT. Protein sequence: CASSDDGLLAGHTDTQYF.

With respect to this clonotype: Mismatch with germline at one junction end may stem from a read error. This chain connects TRBV12-3 or TRBV12-4 to TRBJ2-5; 12 bases are a match to TRBD2. The CDR3 is made up of 15 amino acids. CDR3 amino acids: CSSSSSGGALETQYF. In DNA, the CDR3 is TGTTCCAGTAGTTCTAGCGGGGGGGCTTTAGAGACCCAGTACTTC.

The sample holds one count of this clonotype. Germline and junction disagree at one end, which may indicate a read error. The V and J genes are TRBV20-1 and TRBJ2-3, with D possibly being TRBD2 (5 bases). Germline V CDR1 and CDR2: DFQATT, SNEGSKA (reference sequence). The CDR3 extends over 15 amino acids. The CDR3 DNA is TGCAGTACTAGAGAATTAGGCAGCTCCACAGAAACGCGGTATTTT. This sequence encodes CSTRELGSSTETRYF.

Comment on this clonotype: A read error may account for a junction end that differs from germline. V usage is TRBV30 and J usage is TRBJ2-3; 8 bases match TRBD2. Germline CDR1 reads GTSNPN; CDR2 reads SVGIG (reference sequence). CDR3 length: 17 residues. The CDR3 here is CAWSVGAGVDPTDTQYF. The CDR3 bases are TGTGCATGGAGCGTCGGAGCGGGAGTGGATCCCACAGATACGCAGTATTTT.

This clonotype was observed at least ten times. The J gene is TRBJ2-5, the V gene TRBV12-3 or TRBV12-4, with D possibly matching TRBD1 (6 bases). Trimming removed 6 bases at V and 2 bases at J, with 10 bases between. The CDR3 loop spans 13 amino acids. CDR3 nucleotide sequence: TGTGCCAGCAGCCCGGGACAACAAGAGACCCAGTACTTC. Amino acids: CASSPGQQETQYF.

At least ten counts were recorded for this clonotype. This CDR3 is CASSPYRLAQGDTQYF. The CDR3 coding sequence is TGTGCCAGCAGTCCCTACCGGCTAGCCCAGGGAGATACGCAGTATTTT. The chain carries TRBV12-3 or TRBV12-4 and TRBJ2-3; either TRBD1 or TRBD2 may supply D (5 bases each). Trimming left V 5 bases short and J 5 bases short, with 20 bases between. CDR3 length equals 16 residues.

As regards this clonotype: At one end the junction does not follow the germline gene, possibly because of a read error. This chain uses TRBV12-3 or TRBV12-4 with TRBJ2-6; D may be TRBD1 (5 bases). The CDR3 runs to 15 residues. The CDR3 is CASRSRGSGANVLTF. CDR3 nucleotide sequence: TGTGCCAGCCGTTCGCGTGGCTCTGGGGCCAACGTCTTGACTTTC.

This clonotype was counted once. One end of the junction varies from germline; a read error may be responsible. The chain employs TRBV11-3 and TRBJ2-3; perhaps D is TRBD1 or TRBD2 (5 bases each). The CDR3 consists of 13 residues. Germline V gene lookup returns CDR1 SGHNT and CDR2 YENEEA. Here the CDR3 reads CASSFLGVDTQYF. CDR3 coding DNA: TGTGCCAGCAGCTTTCTGGGGGTAGATACGCAGTACTTT.

As regards this clonotype: Compared with germline, one end of the junction differs, possibly owing to a read error. This sequence joins TRBV20-1 and TRBJ1-5; no firm D call. The germline V gene has CDR1 DFQATT and CDR2 SNEGSKA (reference sequence). CDR3 length: 13 residues. DNA for the CDR3: TGCAGTGTCCCCCCGGGTCCCAATCATCCCCAGCATTTT. This gives the protein CSVPPGPNHPQHF.

This clonotype was seen a few times. The J gene is TRBJ1-6, the V gene TRBV12-3 or TRBV12-4, with no clear D. The CDR3 extends over 12 amino acids. V dropped 3 bases and J dropped 8 bases, with 5 bases sitting between them. The CDR3 sequence is CASSLLDSPLHF. As DNA, the CDR3 is TGTGCCAGCAGTTTGTTAGATTCACCCCTCCACTTT.

Concerning this clonotype itself: Without the conserved terminal phenylalanine or tryptophan, this CDR3 likely stems from a read error. This sequence joins TRBV11-2 and TRBJ2-6; TRBD1 aligns across 7 bases. CDR1 is SGHAT and CDR2 is FQNNGV in the germline V gene. CDR3 length: 19 residues. CDR3 nucleotides: TGTGCCAGCAGCATAGTTCCAAAGGACAGGCCCTCTGGGGCCAACTTCCTGACTTTA. This gives the protein CASSIVPKDRPSGANFLTL.

This clonotype was recorded once. The V and J genes are TRBV6-5 and TRBJ1-5; D is possibly TRBD1 (6 bases). V was shortened by 11 bases and J by 6 bases, with 23 bases between the two germline ends. The CDR3 loop spans 15 amino acids. Germline values: CDR1 MNHEY, CDR2 SVGAGI. The CDR3 coding sequence is TGTGCCGACAGTTACAGTGGACAGAGTAGTCAGCCCCAGCATTTT. This gives the protein CADSYSGQSSQPQHF.

This clonotype was counted between two and nine times. The junction and the germline gene differ at one end; a read error may be behind it. The chain recombines TRBV6-5 with TRBJ2-6, with 8 bases matching TRBD2. CDR1 and CDR2 from the germline V gene are MNHEY and SVGAGI. The CDR3 loop spans 17 amino acids. CDR3 DNA: TGTGCCAGCAGCCCAGCGGGAGCTAGCTCTGGGGCTAACGTCCTGACTTTC. It specifies CASSPAGASSGANVLTF.

In the case of this clonotype: Given a much more abundant clone one base away, this may be a read error. The CDR3 end shows no conserved phenylalanine or tryptophan, and so a read error is likely. This chain joins TRBV6-2 or TRBV6-3 and TRBJ1-1, with D perhaps TRBD1 (6 bases). CDR1 MNHEY and CDR2 SVGEGT come from the germline V gene. Trimming removed 5 bases at V and 3 bases at J, with 16 bases between. The CDR3 loop spans 15 amino acids. CDR3 nucleotides: TGTGCCAGCAGTAAAACCGACAGGCATCACACTGAAGCTTTCTAT. Translated: CASSKTDRHHTEAFY.

Only one count was recorded for this clonotype. In this CDR3 the conserved last residue, phenylalanine or tryptophan, is missing, so a read error is likely. The chain carries TRBV4-2 and TRBJ2-3, with TRBD2 identical over 11 bases. The CDR3 loop spans 16 amino acids. Germline CDR1 is LGHNA and CDR2 is YNFKEQ. CDR3 sequence reads: CASSQGLAGGTDTQYI. CDR3 coding DNA: TGTGCCAGCAGCCAAGGGCTAGCGGGAGGCACAGATACACAGTATATT.

Turning to this clonotype: Here the CDR3 omits its conserved ending phenylalanine or tryptophan, so a read error is the likely source. The CDR3 DNA reads TGTGCCGGCAGCTTGGACCAGACCGGACGAGAGACCCAGTACCTC. It encodes CAGSLDQTGRETQYL. V usage is TRBV11-2 and J usage is TRBJ2-5; D remains unclear. This CDR3 spans 15 amino acids. Per the germline V gene, CDR1 is SGHAT and CDR2 is FQNNGV.